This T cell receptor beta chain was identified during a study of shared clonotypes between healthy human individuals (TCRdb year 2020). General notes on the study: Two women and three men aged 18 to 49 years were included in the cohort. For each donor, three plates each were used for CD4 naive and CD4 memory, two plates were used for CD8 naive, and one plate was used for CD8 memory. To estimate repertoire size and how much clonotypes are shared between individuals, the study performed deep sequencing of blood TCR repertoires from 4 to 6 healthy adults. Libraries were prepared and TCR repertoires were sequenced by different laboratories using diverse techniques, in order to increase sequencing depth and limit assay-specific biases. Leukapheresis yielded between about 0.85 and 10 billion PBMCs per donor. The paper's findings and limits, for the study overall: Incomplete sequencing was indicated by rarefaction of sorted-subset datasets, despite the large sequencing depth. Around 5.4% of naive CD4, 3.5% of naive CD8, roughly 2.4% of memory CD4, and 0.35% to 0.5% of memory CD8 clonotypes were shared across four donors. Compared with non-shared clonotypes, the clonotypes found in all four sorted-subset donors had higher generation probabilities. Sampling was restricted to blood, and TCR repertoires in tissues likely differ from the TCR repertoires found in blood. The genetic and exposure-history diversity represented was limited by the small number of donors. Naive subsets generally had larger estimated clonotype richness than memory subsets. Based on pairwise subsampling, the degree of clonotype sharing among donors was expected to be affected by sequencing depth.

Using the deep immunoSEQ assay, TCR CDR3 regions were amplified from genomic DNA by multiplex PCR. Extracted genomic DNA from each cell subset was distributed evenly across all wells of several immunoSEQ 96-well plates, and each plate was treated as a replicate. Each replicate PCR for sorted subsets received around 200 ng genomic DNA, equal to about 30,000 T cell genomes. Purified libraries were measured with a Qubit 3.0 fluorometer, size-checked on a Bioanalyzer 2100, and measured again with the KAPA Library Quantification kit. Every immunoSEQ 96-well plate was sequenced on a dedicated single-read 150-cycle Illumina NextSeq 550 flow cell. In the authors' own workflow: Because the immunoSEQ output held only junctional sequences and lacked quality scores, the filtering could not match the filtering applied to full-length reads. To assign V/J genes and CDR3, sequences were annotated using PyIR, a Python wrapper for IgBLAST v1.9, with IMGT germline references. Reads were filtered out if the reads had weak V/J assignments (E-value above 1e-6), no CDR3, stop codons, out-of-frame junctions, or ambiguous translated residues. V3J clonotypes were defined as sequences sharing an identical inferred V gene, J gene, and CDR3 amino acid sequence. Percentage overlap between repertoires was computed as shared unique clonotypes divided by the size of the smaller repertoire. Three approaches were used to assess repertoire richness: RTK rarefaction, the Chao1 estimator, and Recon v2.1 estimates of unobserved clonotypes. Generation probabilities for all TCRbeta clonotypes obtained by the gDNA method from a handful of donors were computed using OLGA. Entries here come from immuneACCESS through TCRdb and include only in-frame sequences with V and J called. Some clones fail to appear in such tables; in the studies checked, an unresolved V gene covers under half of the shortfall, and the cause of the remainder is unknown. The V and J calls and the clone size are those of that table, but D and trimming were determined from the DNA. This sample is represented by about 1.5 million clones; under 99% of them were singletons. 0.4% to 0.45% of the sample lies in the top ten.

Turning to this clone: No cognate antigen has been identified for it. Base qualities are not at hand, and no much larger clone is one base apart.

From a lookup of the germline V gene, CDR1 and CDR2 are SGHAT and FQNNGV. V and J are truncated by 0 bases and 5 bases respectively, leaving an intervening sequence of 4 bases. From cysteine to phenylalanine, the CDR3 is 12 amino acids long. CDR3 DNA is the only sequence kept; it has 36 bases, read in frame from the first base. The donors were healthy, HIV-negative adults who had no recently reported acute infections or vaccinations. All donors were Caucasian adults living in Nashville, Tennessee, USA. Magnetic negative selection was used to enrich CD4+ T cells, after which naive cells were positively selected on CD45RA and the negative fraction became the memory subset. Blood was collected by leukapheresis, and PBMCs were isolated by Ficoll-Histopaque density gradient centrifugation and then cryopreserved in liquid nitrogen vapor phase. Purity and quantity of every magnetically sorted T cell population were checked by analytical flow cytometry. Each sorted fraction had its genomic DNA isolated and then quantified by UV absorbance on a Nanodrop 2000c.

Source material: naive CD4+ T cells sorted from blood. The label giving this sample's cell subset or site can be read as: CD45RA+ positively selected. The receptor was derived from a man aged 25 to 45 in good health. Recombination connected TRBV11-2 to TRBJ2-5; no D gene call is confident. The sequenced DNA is TGTGCCAGCAGCTTAGATTGGGAGACCCAGTACTTC. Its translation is CASSLDWETQYF.